These 6 T cell receptor beta chains were all obtained from the same sample, sequenced in a study of blood T cell repertoires in COVID-19. Produced via immunoSEQ multiplex PCR; TCRdb's table is partial and in-frame only. The table shows about 130,000 clones, with around 90% occurring only once. Sequenced sample: peripheral blood. The receptors originated from a man aged 50 to 59 with active COVID-19.

The rearrangement joins TRBV11-2 to TRBJ1-1; no clear D. V lost 2 bases and J lost 0, with 4 bases in between. The CDR3 has 13 amino acids. CDR1 and CDR2 (germline): SGHAT, FQNNGV. The CDR3: CASSLYMNTEAFF. The CDR3 DNA sequence: TGTGCCAGCAGCTTATATATGAACACTGAAGCTTTCTTT.

This rearrangement joins TRBV5-1 to TRBJ2-1; TRBD2 matches 10 bases. From germline, CDR1 is SGHRS and CDR2 YFSETQ. There are 16 residues in the CDR3. The trim removed 0 bases at V and 2 bases at J, leaving 2 bases unmatched. The CDR3 protein is CASSLDLAGAYNEQFF. CDR3 nucleotide sequence: TGCGCCAGCAGCTTGGATCTAGCGGGAGCCTACAATGAGCAGTTCTTC.

The sample holds one count of this clone. The DNA of the CDR3 is TGTGCCAGCAGGCACGAGGGCCCCCCCCACAATGAGCAGTTCTTC. This encodes CASRHEGPPHNEQFF. The chain carries TRBV6-1 and TRBJ2-1; D is possibly TRBD2 (5 bases). V gave up 6 bases and J gave up 5 bases, with 17 bases separating them. Germline loops: CDR1 MNHNS, CDR2 SASEGT. This CDR3 spans 15 amino acids.

This CDR3 reads CSARTANSNQPQHF. The CDR3, as DNA: TGCAGCGCCCGGACAGCAAATAGCAATCAGCCCCAGCATTTT. The genes are TRBV29-1 and TRBJ1-5; tentative D call: TRBD1 (6 bases). The CDR3 totals 14 residues. Per the germline V gene, CDR1 is SQVTM and CDR2 is ANQGSEA. The V and J ends lost 7 bases and 0 bases respectively, with 13 bases between them.

The chain couples TRBV28 to TRBJ1-2; the match to TRBD1 covers 8 bases. The CDR3 covers 15 residues. Losses at the gene ends were 6 bases for V and 0 bases for J; bases not matched to a gene: 6. CDR1 and CDR2 (germline): MDHEN, SYDVKM. CDR3 sequence (DNA): TGTGCCAGCAGCCGGACAGGGCGAGCTAACTATGGCTACACCTTC. Amino acids: CASSRTGRANYGYTF.

The chain combines TRBV6-5 with TRBJ2-7; maybe TRBD1 (9 bases). Germline loops: CDR1 MNHEY, CDR2 SVGAGI. This CDR3 has 15 residues. V lost 6 bases, J lost 5 bases, and 20 bases lay in between. The CDR3 is CASSRGGTGWDEQYF. The CDR3 nucleotides are TGTGCCAGCAGCCGGGGGGGGACAGGGTGGGACGAGCAGTACTTC.